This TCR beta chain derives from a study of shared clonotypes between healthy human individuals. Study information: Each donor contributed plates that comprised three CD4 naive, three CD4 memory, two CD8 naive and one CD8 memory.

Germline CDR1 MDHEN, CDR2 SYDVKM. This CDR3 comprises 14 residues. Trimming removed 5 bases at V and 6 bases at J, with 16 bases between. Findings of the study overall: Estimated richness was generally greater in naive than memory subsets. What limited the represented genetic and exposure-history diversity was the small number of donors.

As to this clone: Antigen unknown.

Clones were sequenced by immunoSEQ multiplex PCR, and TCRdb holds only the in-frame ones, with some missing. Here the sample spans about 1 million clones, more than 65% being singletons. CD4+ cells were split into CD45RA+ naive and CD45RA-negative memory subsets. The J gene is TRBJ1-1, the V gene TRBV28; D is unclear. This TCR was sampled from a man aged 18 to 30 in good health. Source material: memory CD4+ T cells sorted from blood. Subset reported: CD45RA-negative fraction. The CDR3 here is CASSPPGARSEAFF. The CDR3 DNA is TGTGCCAGCAGTCCACCCGGCGCGAGGTCTGAAGCTTTCTTT.